These 13 T cell receptor beta chains were sequenced from one sample in a study of T cell repertoires in MIS-A myocarditis. This table comes from immunoSEQ multiplex PCR, and its TCRdb copy is limited to in-frame clones, with some not included. The sample holds over 5,500 clones, about four fifths seen once. The sample comprised interventricular septum heart tissue obtained at autopsy. Source of these receptors: a man in his late teens or twenties with fulminant myocarditis from multisystem inflammatory syndrome in adults (MIS-A) after COVID-19.

V gene TRBV6-5 combines with J gene TRBJ1-1, with 10 nucleotides matching TRBD1. V lost 6 bases to trimming and J lost 10 bases; unmatched junction nucleotides: 11. The CDR3 has 14 amino acids. Germline CDR1 is MNHEY and CDR2 is SVGAGI. The CDR3 DNA follows: TGTGCCAGCAGATACGGGGGACAGGGGAGGGTAGCTTTCTTT. Protein product: CASRYGGQGRVAFF.

V gene TRBV5-1 combines with J gene TRBJ1-1; D gene unclear. CDR3 length: 15 amino acids. V lost 0 bases, J lost 5 bases, and 14 bases lay in between. Germline CDR1 SGHRS, CDR2 YFSETQ. DNA for the CDR3: TGCGCCAGCAGCTTGGAAAGACGAGGAAGGACTGAAGCTTTCTTT. The encoded protein is CASSLERRGRTEAFF.

This clone was seen a handful of times. This sequence joins TRBV7-2 and TRBJ1-6; tentatively, D is TRBD1 (5 bases). The CDR3 runs 13 residues. The V and J ends lost 5 bases and 11 bases respectively, with 13 bases between them. The germline V gene has CDR1 SGHTA and CDR2 FQGNSA. Written as DNA, the CDR3 is TGTGCCAGCAGCCCCGGGGGGTTAACACCCCTCCACTTT. Residues: CASSPGGLTPLHF. The variable domain in full, with the rest retrieved from reference TRBV7-2 and TRBJ1-6, is GAGVSQSPSNKVTEKGKDVELRCDPISGHTALYWYRQSLGQGLEFLIYFQGNSAPDKSGLPSDRFSAERTGGSVSTLTIQRTQQEDSAVYLCASSPGGLTPLHFGNGTRLTVT.

The chain uses TRBV29-1 and TRBJ1-2; D is ambiguous. This CDR3 is 14 amino acids long. The germline V gene encodes CDR1 SQVTM and CDR2 ANQGSEA. The V end was cut by 7 bases, the J end by 6 bases, with 21 bases between. The CDR3 sequence: CSASRASLGDGYTF. CDR3 coding DNA: TGCAGCGCCTCCCGGGCGTCCCTGGGCGATGGCTACACCTTC.

V gene TRBV7-6 combines with J gene TRBJ1-4; D is perhaps TRBD1 (5 bases). The length of the CDR3 is 16 residues. V shed 5 bases and J shed 0 bases, with 13 bases lying between them. CDR1 and CDR2 from the germline V gene are SGHVS and FNYEAQ. The chain's CDR3 is CASSHQGVATNEKLFF. The CDR3 bases are TGTGCCAGCAGCCACCAGGGAGTTGCAACTAATGAAAAACTGTTTTTT.

In its sample, this clone was seen once. V gene TRBV2 combines with J gene TRBJ1-1, with 7 bases lining up with TRBD1. The germline V gene encodes CDR1 SNHLY and CDR2 FYNNEI. CDR3 size: 13 residues. The junction had 8 bases not matched to a gene; V was cut back by 8 bases and J by 5 bases. CDR3 nucleotide sequence: TGTGCCAGCTCCACAGGGGCCGGTACTGAAGCTTTCTTT. This codes for CASSTGAGTEAFF.

The rearrangement uses TRBV12-3 or TRBV12-4 and TRBJ1-1, with D possibly TRBD1 on 5 matching bases. The CDR3 has 13 amino acids. Trimming took 2 bases from V and 7 from J, leaving 11 bases between them. CDR3 protein: CASSLSPQGEAFF. The CDR3 bases are TGTGCCAGCAGTTTAAGTCCGCAGGGTGAAGCTTTCTTT.

J is TRBJ2-1 and V is TRBV4-3; 7 bases are shared with TRBD1. The germline V gene encodes CDR1 LGHNA and CDR2 YSLEER. V gave up 4 bases and J gave up 2 bases; unmatched junction bases: 8. This CDR3 is 16 amino acids long. The CDR3 DNA is TGCGCCAGCAGCCCCTCGGACAGGAGTGCCTACAATGAGCAGTTCTTC. It specifies CASSPSDRSAYNEQFF.

This rearrangement joins TRBV4-2 to TRBJ2-7, with 8 bases that match TRBD2. Germline V gives CDR1 LGHNA, CDR2 YNFKEQ. This CDR3 region has 16 residues. V lost 0 bases and J lost 0; bases outside the gene matches: 4. CDR3 bases: TGTGCCAGCAGCCAAGACGTAGCGGGGAGCTCCTACGAGCAGTACTTC. Translating it yields CASSQDVAGSSYEQYF.

This sequence joins TRBV18 and TRBJ1-1, with 12 nucleotides matching TRBD1. Unmatched junction bases numbered 4, after V lost 2 bases and J lost 3 bases. Germline V CDR1 and CDR2: KGHSH, LQKENI. CDR3 length: 16 amino acids. The CDR3 sequence is CASSPGDRGRYTEAFF. The CDR3 DNA sequence: TGTGCCAGCTCACCAGGGGACAGGGGGCGGTACACTGAAGCTTTCTTT.

V is TRBV27 and J is TRBJ1-5; D is undetermined. This CDR3 is built from 16 residues. Germline CDR1 MNHEY, CDR2 SMNVEV (reference sequence). V lost 2 bases to trimming and J lost 4 bases, with 15 bases between them. The CDR3 sequence is CASSLDTPRGNQPQHF. DNA of the CDR3: TGTGCCAGCAGTTTAGACACCCCACGAGGAAATCAGCCCCAGCATTTT.

V and J are TRBV5-1 and TRBJ1-6; tentative D call: TRBD1 (6 bases). Between the trimmed V and J ends, which lost 0 bases and 5 bases, there was a span of 15 bases. Germline CDR1 and CDR2: SGHRS and YFSETQ. The CDR3 spans 17 residues. The CDR3 loop reads CASSLGPEGGDNSPLHF. The CDR3 bases are TGCGCCAGCAGCTTGGGGCCCGAGGGGGGCGATAATTCACCCCTCCACTTT.

This clone is a singleton in its sample. V and J are TRBV6-5 and TRBJ2-1; TRBD2 matches at 15 bases. The germline V gene encodes CDR1 MNHEY and CDR2 SVGAGI. Trimming took 2 bases from V and 7 from J; bases not matched to a gene: 3. This CDR3 contains 16 residues. CDR3 region: CASSYTGLAGGNEQFF. The CDR3 nucleotides are TGTGCCAGCAGTTACACAGGACTAGCGGGAGGGAATGAGCAGTTCTTC.